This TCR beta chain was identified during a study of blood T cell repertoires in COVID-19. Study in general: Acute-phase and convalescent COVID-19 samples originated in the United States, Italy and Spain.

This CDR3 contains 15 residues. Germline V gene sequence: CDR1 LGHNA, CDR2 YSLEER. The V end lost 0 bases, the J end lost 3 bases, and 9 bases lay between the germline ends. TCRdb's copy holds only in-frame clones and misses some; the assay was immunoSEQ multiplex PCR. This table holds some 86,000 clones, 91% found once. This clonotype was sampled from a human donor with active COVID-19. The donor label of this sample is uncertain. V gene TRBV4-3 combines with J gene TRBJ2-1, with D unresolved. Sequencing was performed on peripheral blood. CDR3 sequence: CASSQDRQVYNEQFF. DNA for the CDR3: TGCGCCAGCAGCCAAGATCGCCAGGTCTACAATGAGCAGTTCTTC.